The present TCR beta chain was sequenced within a study of cytomegalovirus exposure and HLA in healthy donors. Broader study findings: Later analysis associated a missense DCLRE1C variant with TCR beta V- and J-gene trimming.

Only a few counts were recorded for this clone. Its antigen is unknown. V was cut by 6 bases and J by 8 bases, with 16 bases left in between. From germline, CDR1 is LNHDA and CDR2 SQIVND (reference sequence). This CDR3 is built from 13 residues. The PCR made use of 60 Vbeta and 13 Jbeta primers. Some clones are missing from TCRdb's copy, which holds only in-frame ones; the method was immunoSEQ multiplex PCR. The table lists 95,000 to 150,000 clones, 76% of them singletons. The clonotype originates from a middle-aged man in good health and CMV-seronegative. The rearrangement links TRBV19 to TRBJ1-2; D gene unclear. The sample taken for sequencing was PBMCs. The DNA for the CDR3 is TGTGCCAGTAGCACACGGCGGTCCGGCGGCTACACCTTC. Protein sequence: CASSTRRSGGYTF.